This TCR beta chain stems from a study of control samples from healthy donors and cancer patients. CDR1 and CDR2 from the germline V gene are SGHDT and YYEEEE. Trimming removed 0 bases at V and 8 bases at J, with 12 bases between. The CDR3 contains 14 residues. Generated by immunoSEQ multiplex PCR, the TCRdb table keeps only in-frame clones and is missing some. This sample yields around 70,000 clones, of which more than 70% are seen a single time; around 2.3% belongs to the top ten. Sequenced sample: PBMCs. The clonotype originates from a woman between 45 and 65 years old with head and neck cancer. The rearrangement uses TRBV5-6 and TRBJ2-1; the D call may be TRBD1 or TRBD2 (5 bases each). DNA of the CDR3: TGTGCCAGCAGCTTGGTGGGTCGGGGCCATGAGCAGTTCTTC. It specifies CASSLVGRGHEQFF.